This is a list of T cell receptor beta chains from one sample in a study of glioma-infiltrating T cells. TCRdb itself ran the multiplex PCR reads through MiXCR, one entry per CDR3 protein. The repertoire has about 190,000 distinct CDR3 sequences, 30% to 40% of them found once; the top ten carry 20%. The sequenced sample was glioma tissue, nonneoplastic brain tissue, or PBMCs (not recorded which). All receptors come from a human donor with low-grade glioma or glioblastoma, undergoing nonglioma brain surgery, or in good health (not recorded which). Both conserved end residues are part of each CDR3. D genes are given only for firm matches. Clone size appears in some rows only: once, few, many, or a class for an expanded clone.

abundance: many; j_gene: TRBJ2-1; v_gene: TRBV6-1; d_gene: TRBD2; CDR3nt: TGTGCCAGCAGTACCAATGTCAGACTAGCGGGAGAACCGAAGTTCCATGAGCAGTTCTTC; CDR3aa: CASSTNVRLAGEPKFHEQFF
abundance: many; j_gene: TRBJ2-1; v_gene: TRBV20-1; d_gene: NA; CDR3nt: TGCAGTGCTAGAGATTTGGGTAACCACTACAATGAGCAGTTCTTC; CDR3aa: CSARDLGNHYNEQFF
abundance: many; j_gene: TRBJ2-3; v_gene: TRBV7-2; d_gene: TRBD2; CDR3nt: TGTGCCAGCAGCTTAGGCGGGAGAGGACTGGATACGCAGTATTTT; CDR3aa: CASSLGGRGLDTQYF
abundance: many; j_gene: TRBJ1-3; v_gene: TRBV28; d_gene: NA; CDR3nt: TGTGCCAGCACCCGCCCTGGATCTGGAAACACCATATATTTT; CDR3aa: CASTRPGSGNTIYF
abundance: many; j_gene: TRBJ2-7; v_gene: TRBV7-2; d_gene: NA; CDR3nt: TGTGCCAGCAGCCACAAGCTTGGGGGAGGATCGGAGCAGTACTTC; CDR3aa: CASSHKLGGGSEQYF
abundance: many; j_gene: TRBJ2-5; v_gene: TRBV28; d_gene: TRBD2; CDR3nt: TGTGCCAGCAGCCCTAGCGGGAGGGGGGAGACCCAGTACTTC; CDR3aa: CASSPSGRGETQYF
abundance: many; j_gene: TRBJ2-6; v_gene: TRBV20-1; d_gene: NA; CDR3nt: TGCAGTGCCCACCAAGGACAATCTGGGGCCAACGTCCTGACTTTC; CDR3aa: CSAHQGQSGANVLTF
abundance: NA; j_gene: TRBJ1-1; v_gene: TRBV18; d_gene: NA; CDR3nt: TGTGCCAGCTCACCTCCCGGGACAATGAACACTGAAGCTTTCTTT; CDR3aa: CASSPPGTMNTEAFF
abundance: NA; j_gene: TRBJ2-1; v_gene: TRBV6-1; d_gene: TRBD2; CDR3nt: TGTGCCGGCAGGCGCGGGACTAGCGGGATCGATGAGCAGTTCTTC; CDR3aa: CAGRRGTSGIDEQFF
abundance: NA; j_gene: TRBJ2-5; v_gene: TRBV29-1; d_gene: NA; CDR3nt: TGCAGCGTTGAAAGGGGAAAGGGGCTGGAGACCCAGTACTTC; CDR3aa: CSVERGKGLETQYF
abundance: NA; j_gene: TRBJ2-7; v_gene: TRBV27; d_gene: TRBD2; CDR3nt: TGTGCCAGCAGTTCGGGAGTCGGGAGGCCGTACGAGCAGTGCTTC; CDR3aa: CASSSGVGRPYEQCF
abundance: many; j_gene: TRBJ1-1; v_gene: TRBV29-1; d_gene: TRBD1; CDR3nt: TGCAGCGTTGAAGATATCCGGGACAGGGGAGTTGACACTGAAGCTTTCTTT; CDR3aa: CSVEDIRDRGVDTEAFF
abundance: NA; j_gene: TRBJ2-5; v_gene: TRBV19; d_gene: NA; CDR3nt: TGTGCCAGTCGCCAGGGATCACAAGAGACCCAGTACTTC; CDR3aa: CASRQGSQETQYF
abundance: many; j_gene: TRBJ2-3; v_gene: TRBV3-1; d_gene: TRBD2; CDR3nt: TGTGCCAGCAGCCAAGTCGCAGCCGGGAGGACGCAGTATTTT; CDR3aa: CASSQVAAGRTQYF
abundance: many; j_gene: TRBJ2-7; v_gene: TRBV6-5; d_gene: TRBD1; CDR3nt: TGTGCCAGCAGTTACCTTGGACAGGACTACGAGCAGTACTTC; CDR3aa: CASSYLGQDYEQYF
abundance: many; j_gene: TRBJ2-5; v_gene: TRBV20-1; d_gene: NA; CDR3nt: TGCAGTGCTAGAGGACTGATCCAAGAGACCCAGTACTTC; CDR3aa: CSARGLIQETQYF
abundance: NA; j_gene: TRBJ1-5; v_gene: TRBV7-2; d_gene: NA; CDR3nt: TGTGCCAGCAGCCCCCGTCAATATCAGCCCCAGCATTTT; CDR3aa: CASSPRQYQPQHF
abundance: NA; j_gene: TRBJ1-3; v_gene: TRBV29-1; d_gene: NA; CDR3nt: TGCAGCGGGCGGGGCTCAGGAAACACCATATATTTT; CDR3aa: CSGRGSGNTIYF
abundance: NA; j_gene: TRBJ2-7; v_gene: TRBV11-2; d_gene: NA; CDR3nt: TGTGCCAGCAGCTCCCTCATGGGGCTGTACTTC; CDR3aa: CASSSLMGLYF
abundance: many; j_gene: TRBJ1-6; v_gene: TRBV27; d_gene: NA; CDR3nt: TGTGCCAGCAGCACGTTGTATAATTCACCCCTCCACTTT; CDR3aa: CASSTLYNSPLHF
abundance: NA; j_gene: TRBJ2-1; v_gene: TRBV5-1; d_gene: NA; CDR3nt: TGCGCCAGCAGCTTTCGAGGGAGGCACAATGGGCAGTTCTTC; CDR3aa: CASSFRGRHNGQFF
abundance: many; j_gene: TRBJ2-7; v_gene: TRBV7-9; d_gene: NA; CDR3nt: TGTGCCAGCAGCTTAGAGCTCCGCTACGAGCAGTACTTC; CDR3aa: CASSLELRYEQYF
abundance: NA; j_gene: TRBJ2-7; v_gene: TRBV6-4; d_gene: TRBD2; CDR3nt: TGTGCCAGCGCGAGCGGGAGGGGGTACGAGCAGTACTTC; CDR3aa: CASASGRGYEQYF
abundance: NA; j_gene: TRBJ2-1; v_gene: TRBV12-3/TRBV12-4; d_gene: NA; CDR3nt: TGTGCCAGCAGTTCGGACAGCTACAATGAGCAGTTCTTC; CDR3aa: CASSSDSYNEQFF
abundance: many; j_gene: TRBJ1-4; v_gene: TRBV4-1; d_gene: NA; CDR3nt: TGCGCCAGCAGCCAAGATGATCGGAGTAATGAAAAACTGTTTTTT; CDR3aa: CASSQDDRSNEKLFF
abundance: NA; j_gene: TRBJ2-3; v_gene: TRBV11-2; d_gene: NA; CDR3nt: TGTGCCAGCAGCCCCTGGGGCCCCTGGAAGGGGAGGCAAACAGATACGCAGTATTTT; CDR3aa: CASSPWGPWKGRQTDTQYF
abundance: NA; j_gene: TRBJ2-7; v_gene: TRBV19; d_gene: TRBD1; CDR3nt: TGTGCCAGTAGTCCCGAGGGGGACAGTTCGCACGAGCAGTACTTC; CDR3aa: CASSPEGDSSHEQYF
abundance: many; j_gene: TRBJ2-7; v_gene: TRBV20-1; d_gene: NA; CDR3nt: TGCAGTGCCGAGGGGGTGGCGTACCCCTACGAGCAGTACTTC; CDR3aa: CSAEGVAYPYEQYF
abundance: few; j_gene: TRBJ2-3; v_gene: TRBV4-3; d_gene: TRBD2; CDR3nt: TGCGCCAGCAGCCCCTCAGGGACTAGCGGGAGTGATACGCAGTATTTT; CDR3aa: CASSPSGTSGSDTQYF
abundance: many; j_gene: TRBJ1-2; v_gene: TRBV4-3; d_gene: NA; CDR3nt: TGCGCCAGCAGCCAAGATAGGCAGGAGGAAGGCACATTATATGGCTACACCTTC; CDR3aa: CASSQDRQEEGTLYGYTF
abundance: few; j_gene: TRBJ2-7; v_gene: TRBV5-1; d_gene: NA; CDR3nt: TGCGCCAGCAGCTTGACGGGACCACAGCCCGAGCAGTACTTC; CDR3aa: CASSLTGPQPEQYF
abundance: many; j_gene: TRBJ2-1; v_gene: TRBV6-1; d_gene: TRBD2; CDR3nt: TGTGCCAGCAGTGTTATCGGCGGGGGCAATGAGCAGTTCTTC; CDR3aa: CASSVIGGGNEQFF
abundance: few; j_gene: TRBJ1-5; v_gene: TRBV30; d_gene: TRBD1; CDR3nt: TGTGCCTGGAGGAGACAGGGGGCACTCAATCAGCCCCAGCATTTT; CDR3aa: CAWRRQGALNQPQHF
abundance: once; j_gene: TRBJ1-2; v_gene: TRBV30; d_gene: NA; CDR3nt: TGTGCCTCCAACTTTGTGGGGGGCGCGTCTGGCTACACCTTC; CDR3aa: CASNFVGGASGYTF
abundance: many; j_gene: TRBJ2-3; v_gene: TRBV6-5; d_gene: TRBD2; CDR3nt: TGTGCCAGCAGTTACGGGAGCGGGACCGGCACAGATACGCAGTATTTT; CDR3aa: CASSYGSGTGTDTQYF